The next 5 T cell receptor beta chains were all read from a single sample in a study of T cell responses to AZD1222 COVID-19 vaccine listed by TCRdb under 2021. This specimen's time point label, interpreted: baseline before first vaccination. Library preparation was by the immunoSEQ multiplex PCR assay. The clones in this table, taken by TCRdb from immuneACCESS, are in-frame only. Not every clone is retained; where verified, under half of the shortfall comes from an unresolved V gene, and the cause of the rest is unknown. In this sample the table shows some 150,000 clones, roughly 88% of which occur a single time. The top ten hold about 15% of the sample. Sequences were derived from peripheral blood, sampled on day 0 of AZD1222 vaccination. Receptors were obtained from an adult in good health.

The chain has TRBV5-6 and TRBJ2-2; 11 nucleotides match TRBD2. V was pared by 3 bases and J by 8 bases, with 12 bases of the junction left unmatched. This CDR3 is 17 amino acids long. Germline lookup yields CDR1 SGHDT and CDR2 YYEEEE. The CDR3 DNA is TGTGCCAGCAGCTCTTTGACTAGCGGGGCCAGAAGAGGGGAGCTGTTTTTT. Translating gives CASSSLTSGARRGELFF.

The gene calls are TRBV30 and TRBJ1-5, with D maybe TRBD1 (5 bases). Germline V gene sequence: CDR1 GTSNPN, CDR2 SVGIG (reference sequence). The CDR3 spans 13 residues. CDR3 sequence (DNA): TGTGCTTACGAGGGAGGGGGCAATCAGCCCCAGCATTTT. It codes for CAYEGGGNQPQHF. The variable domain in full, completed from reference TRBV30 and TRBJ1-5, reads SQTIHQWPATLVQPVGSPLSLECTVEGTSNPNLYWYRQAAGRGLQLLFYSVGIGQISSEVPQNLSASRPQDRQFILSSKKLLLSDSGFYLCAYEGGGNQPQHFGDGTRLSIL.

The genes are TRBV7-2 and TRBJ2-6, with 7 bases aligning to TRBD1. CDR1 and CDR2 from the germline V gene are SGHTA and FQGNSA. Trimming at V came to 4 bases and at J to 0 bases, leaving 6 bases not matched to a gene. This CDR3 spans 17 amino acids. CDR3 loop: CASSSFGTDSGANVLTF. The CDR3 DNA reads as TGTGCCAGCAGCTCCTTCGGGACAGACTCTGGGGCCAACGTCCTGACTTTC.

The chain uses TRBV5-6 and TRBJ1-2; D might be TRBD1 (6 bases). Germline CDR1 is SGHDT and CDR2 is YYEEEE. V was pared by 1 base and J by 7 bases, with 11 bases between. The CDR3 totals 13 residues. The CDR3 sequence: CASSLRGQTGYTF. CDR3 nucleotides: TGTGCCAGCAGCTTGCGGGGGCAAACTGGCTACACCTTC.

The chain carries TRBV6-5 and TRBJ1-1; unclear D gene. The germline CDR1 and CDR2 sequences are MNHEY and SVGAGI. This CDR3 region has 16 residues. V was trimmed by 2 bases and J by 0 bases, leaving 13 bases between them. The CDR3 loop is CASSYAGTLMNTEAFF. The CDR3 DNA is TGTGCCAGCAGTTACGCAGGAACCTTAATGAACACTGAAGCTTTCTTT.